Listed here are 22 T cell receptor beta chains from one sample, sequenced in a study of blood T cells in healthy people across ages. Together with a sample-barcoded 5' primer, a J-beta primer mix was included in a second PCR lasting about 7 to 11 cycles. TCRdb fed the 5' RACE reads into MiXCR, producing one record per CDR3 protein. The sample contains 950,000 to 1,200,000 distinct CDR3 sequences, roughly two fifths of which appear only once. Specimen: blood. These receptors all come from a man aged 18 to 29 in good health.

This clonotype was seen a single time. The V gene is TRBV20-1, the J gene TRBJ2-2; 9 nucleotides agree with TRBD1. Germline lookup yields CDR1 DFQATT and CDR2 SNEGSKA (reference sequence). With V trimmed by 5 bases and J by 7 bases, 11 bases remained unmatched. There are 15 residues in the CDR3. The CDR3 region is CSAAGTGIVVGELFF. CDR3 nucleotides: TGCAGTGCTGCCGGGACAGGGATCGTGGTCGGGGAGCTGTTTTTT.

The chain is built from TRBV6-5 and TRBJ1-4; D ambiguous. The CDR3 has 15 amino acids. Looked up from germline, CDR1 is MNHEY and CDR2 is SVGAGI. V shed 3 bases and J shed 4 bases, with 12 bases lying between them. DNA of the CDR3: TGTGCCAGCAGTTATGCGCAGCCTCGTAATGAAAAACTGTTTTTT. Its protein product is CASSYAQPRNEKLFF.

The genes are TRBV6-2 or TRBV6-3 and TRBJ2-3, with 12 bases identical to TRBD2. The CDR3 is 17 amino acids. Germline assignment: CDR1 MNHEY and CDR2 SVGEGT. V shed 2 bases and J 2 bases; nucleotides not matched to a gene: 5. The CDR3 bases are TGTGCCAGCAGTTACCCGTGGACTAGCGGGGACACAGATACGCAGTATTTT. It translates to CASSYPWTSGDTDTQYF.

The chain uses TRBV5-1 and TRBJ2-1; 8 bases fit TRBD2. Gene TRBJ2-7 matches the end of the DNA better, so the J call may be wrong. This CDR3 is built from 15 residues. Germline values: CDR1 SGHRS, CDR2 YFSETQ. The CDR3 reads CASSPGLAVFNEQYF. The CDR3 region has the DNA TGCGCCAGCAGCCCCGGACTAGCTGTATTCAATGAGCAGTACTTC.

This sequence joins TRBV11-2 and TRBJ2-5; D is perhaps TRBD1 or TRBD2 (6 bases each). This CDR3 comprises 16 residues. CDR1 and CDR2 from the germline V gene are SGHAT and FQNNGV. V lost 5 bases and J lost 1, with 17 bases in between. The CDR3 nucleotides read TGTGCCAGCAGCCGATGGACAGAGGAGGGCCAAGAGACCCAGTACTTC. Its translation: CASSRWTEEGQETQYF.

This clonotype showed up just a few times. CDR3 sequence reads: CASSPHTRGQGEDYGYTF. The CDR3 DNA sequence: TGTGCCAGCAGTCCACACACCCGGGGACAGGGAGAGGACTATGGCTACACCTTC. V usage is TRBV28 and J usage is TRBJ1-2, with 9 bases lining up with TRBD1. V lost 5 bases and J lost 3; bases outside the gene matches: 16. There are 18 residues in the CDR3. Germline V lookup: CDR1 MDHEN, CDR2 SYDVKM.

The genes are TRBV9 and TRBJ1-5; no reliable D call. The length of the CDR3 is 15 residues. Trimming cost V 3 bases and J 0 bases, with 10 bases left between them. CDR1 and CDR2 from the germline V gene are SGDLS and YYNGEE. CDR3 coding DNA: TGTGCCAGCAGCGAGGGAGGAGGTAGCAATCAGCCCCAGCATTTT. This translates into CASSEGGGSNQPQHF.

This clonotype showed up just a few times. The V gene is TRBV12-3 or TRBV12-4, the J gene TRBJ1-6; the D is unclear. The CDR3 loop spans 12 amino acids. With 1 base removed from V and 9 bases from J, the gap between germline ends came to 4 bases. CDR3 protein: CASSLEGSPLHF. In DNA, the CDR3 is TGTGCCAGCAGTTTAGAGGGTTCACCCCTCCACTTT.

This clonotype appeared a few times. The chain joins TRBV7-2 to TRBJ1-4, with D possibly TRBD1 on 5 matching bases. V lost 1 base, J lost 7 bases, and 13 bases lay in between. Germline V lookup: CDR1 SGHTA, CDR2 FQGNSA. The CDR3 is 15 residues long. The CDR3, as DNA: TGTGCCAGCAGCTTAGGTAGCGGGGGTACTGAAAAACTGTTTTTT. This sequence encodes CASSLGSGGTEKLFF.

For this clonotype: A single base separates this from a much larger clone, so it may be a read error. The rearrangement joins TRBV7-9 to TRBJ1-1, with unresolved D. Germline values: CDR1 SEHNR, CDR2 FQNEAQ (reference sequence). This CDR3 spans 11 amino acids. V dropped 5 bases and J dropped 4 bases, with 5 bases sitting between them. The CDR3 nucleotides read TGTGCCAGCAGCGTGACCACTGAAGCTTTCTTT. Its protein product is CASSVTTEAFF.

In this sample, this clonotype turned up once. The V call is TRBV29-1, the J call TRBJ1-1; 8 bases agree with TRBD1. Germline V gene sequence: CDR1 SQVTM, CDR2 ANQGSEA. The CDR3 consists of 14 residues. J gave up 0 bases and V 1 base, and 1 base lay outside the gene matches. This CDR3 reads CSVEGTGMNTEAFF. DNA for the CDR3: TGCAGCGTTGAAGGGACAGGGATGAACACTGAAGCTTTCTTT.

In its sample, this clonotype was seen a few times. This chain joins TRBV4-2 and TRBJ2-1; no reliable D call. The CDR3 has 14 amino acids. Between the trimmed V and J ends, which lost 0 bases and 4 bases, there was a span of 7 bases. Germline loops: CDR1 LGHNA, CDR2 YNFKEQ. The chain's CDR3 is CASSQEGRYNEQFF. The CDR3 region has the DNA TGTGCCAGCAGCCAAGAAGGCAGATACAATGAGCAGTTCTTC.

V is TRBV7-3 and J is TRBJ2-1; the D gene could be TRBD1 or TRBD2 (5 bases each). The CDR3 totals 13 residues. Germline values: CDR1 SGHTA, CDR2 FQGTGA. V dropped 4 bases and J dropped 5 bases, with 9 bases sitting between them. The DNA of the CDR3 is TGTGCCAGCAGCTATGGGACGGACAATGAGCAGTTCTTC. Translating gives CASSYGTDNEQFF.

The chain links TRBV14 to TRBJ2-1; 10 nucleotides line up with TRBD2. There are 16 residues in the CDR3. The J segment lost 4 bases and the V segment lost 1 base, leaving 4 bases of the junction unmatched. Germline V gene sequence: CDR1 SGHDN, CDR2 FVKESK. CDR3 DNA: TGTGCCAGCAGCCAAGCACTAGCGGGGAGTTACAATGAGCAGTTCTTC. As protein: CASSQALAGSYNEQFF.

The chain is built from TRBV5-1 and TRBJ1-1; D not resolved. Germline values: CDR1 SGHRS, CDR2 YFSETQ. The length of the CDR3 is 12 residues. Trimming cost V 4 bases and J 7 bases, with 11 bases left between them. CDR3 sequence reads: CASSRREGEAFF. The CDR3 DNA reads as TGCGCCAGCAGCCGTCGGGAGGGTGAAGCTTTCTTT.

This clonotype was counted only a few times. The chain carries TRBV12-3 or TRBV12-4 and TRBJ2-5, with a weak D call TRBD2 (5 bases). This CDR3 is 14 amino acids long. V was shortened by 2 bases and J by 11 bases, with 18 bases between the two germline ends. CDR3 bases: TGTGCCAGCAGTTTAAGGAGGTTCGCGTCTGAGCAGTACTTC. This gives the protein CASSLRRFASEQYF.

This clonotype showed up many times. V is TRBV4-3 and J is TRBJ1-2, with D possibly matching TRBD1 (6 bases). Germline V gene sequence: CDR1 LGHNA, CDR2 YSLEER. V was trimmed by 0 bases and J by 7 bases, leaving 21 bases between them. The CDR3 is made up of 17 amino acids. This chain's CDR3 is CASSQDLGLGYRAGYTF. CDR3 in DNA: TGCGCCAGCAGCCAAGATTTGGGATTGGGGTACAGGGCTGGCTACACCTTC.

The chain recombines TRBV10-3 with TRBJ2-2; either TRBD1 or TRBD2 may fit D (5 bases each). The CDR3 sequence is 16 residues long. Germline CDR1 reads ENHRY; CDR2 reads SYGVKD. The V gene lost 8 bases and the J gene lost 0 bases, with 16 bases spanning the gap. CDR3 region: CAIQDTGRPNTGELFF. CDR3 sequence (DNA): TGTGCCATCCAGGATACGGGACGGCCGAACACCGGGGAGCTGTTTTTT.

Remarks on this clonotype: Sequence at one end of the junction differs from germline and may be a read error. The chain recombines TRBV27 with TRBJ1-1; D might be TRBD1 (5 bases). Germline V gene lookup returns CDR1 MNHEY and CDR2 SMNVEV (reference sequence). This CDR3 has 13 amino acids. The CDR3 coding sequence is TGTGTCAGCAGTGTAAAGGAGGGGTATGAAGCTTTCTTT. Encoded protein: CVSSVKEGYEAFF.

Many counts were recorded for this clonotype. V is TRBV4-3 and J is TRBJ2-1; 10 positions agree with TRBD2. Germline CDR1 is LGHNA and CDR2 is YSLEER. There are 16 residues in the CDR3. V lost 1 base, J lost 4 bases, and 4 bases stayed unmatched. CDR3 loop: CASSQGTSGDYNEQFF. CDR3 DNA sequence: TGCGCCAGCAGCCAAGGAACTAGCGGGGATTACAATGAGCAGTTCTTC.

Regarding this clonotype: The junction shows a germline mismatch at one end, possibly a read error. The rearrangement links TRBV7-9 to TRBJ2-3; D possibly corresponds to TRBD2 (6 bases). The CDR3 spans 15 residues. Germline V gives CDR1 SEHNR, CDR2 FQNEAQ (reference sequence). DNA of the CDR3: TGTGCCGGCAGCTTCGGTCGGGGGAGCACAGATACGCAGTATTTT. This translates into CAGSFGRGSTDTQYF.

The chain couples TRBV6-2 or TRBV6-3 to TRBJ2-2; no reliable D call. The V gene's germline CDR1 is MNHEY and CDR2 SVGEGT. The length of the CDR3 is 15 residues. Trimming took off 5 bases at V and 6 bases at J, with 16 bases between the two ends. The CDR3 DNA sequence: TGTGCCAGCAGTCGTGAAGGCCCCCTGCCCGGGGAGCTGTTTTTT. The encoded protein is CASSREGPLPGELFF.